These 21 T cell receptor beta chains were all obtained from the same sample, sequenced in a study of T cell repertoires in cytomegalovirus infection. A single record per CDR3 protein comes from TCRdb applying MiXCR to the reads. This table has approximately 490,000 distinct CDR3 sequences, 11% appearing once. The sequenced sample was PBMCs. All receptors come from a human donor in good health (CMV status not recorded). Some clones in this sample may be carry-over from other donors' samples.

This clonotype was recorded many times. The genes are TRBV7-3 and TRBJ1-1, with 7 nucleotides matching TRBD1. Germline V lookup: CDR1 SGHTA, CDR2 FQGTGA. The CDR3 consists of 16 residues. After removal of 4 bases from V and 0 bases from J, the junction contained 8 bases not matched to a gene. The CDR3 loop is CASSSQGGGLNTEAFF. The CDR3 DNA follows: TGTGCCAGCAGCTCCCAGGGGGGGGGTCTGAACACTGAAGCTTTCTTT. Full variable domain (missing parts from reference TRBV7-3 and TRBJ1-1): GAGVSQTPSNKVTEKGKYVELRCDPISGHTALYWYRQSLGQGPEFLIYFQGTGAADDSGLPNDRFFAVRPEGSVSTLKIQRTERGDSAVYLCASSSQGGGLNTEAFFGQGTRLTVV.

This clonotype was recorded at least ten times. The rearrangement joins TRBV7-6 to TRBJ2-2; a weak D match, TRBD1 (6 bases). In germline, CDR1 is SGHVS, CDR2 FNYEAQ. The CDR3 extends over 14 amino acids. Trimming removed 2 bases from V and 6 bases from J, with 10 bases in between. CDR3 sequence reads: CASSLIPGAGELFF. CDR3 DNA sequence: TGTGCCAGCAGCTTAATCCCAGGGGCCGGGGAGCTGTTTTTT.

This clonotype has ten or more counts. The rearrangement joins TRBV3-1 to TRBJ2-7, with D unclear. The CDR3 is 16 amino acids. Between the trimmed V and J ends, which lost 1 base and 5 bases, there was a span of 18 bases. Germline CDR1 reads LGHDT; CDR2 reads YNNKEL (reference sequence). The CDR3: CASSQAHQSFLHEQYF. As DNA, the CDR3 is TGTGCCAGCAGCCAAGCTCACCAGTCCTTCCTGCACGAGCAGTACTTC.

There are many counts of this clonotype. The chain recombines TRBV19 with TRBJ1-2, with unresolved D. This CDR3 has 11 amino acids. Germline V lookup: CDR1 LNHDA, CDR2 SQIVND (reference sequence). Trimming removed 8 bases from V and 8 bases from J, with 12 bases in between. This chain's CDR3 is CASGPVSGYTF. CDR3 in DNA: TGTGCCAGTGGGCCCGTCTCGGGCTACACCTTC.

In its sample, this clonotype was seen a few times. V is TRBV5-6 and J is TRBJ2-2; no reliable D call. Germline loops: CDR1 SGHDT, CDR2 YYEEEE. Trimming pared 3 bases from V and 6 bases from J, leaving 15 bases between. This CDR3 comprises 15 residues. CDR3 bases: TGTGCCAGCAGCTATAAAAGGGCATCCCCCGGGGAGCTGTTTTTT. This gives the protein CASSYKRASPGELFF.

The chain is built from TRBV3-1 and TRBJ1-5; 7 nucleotides agree with TRBD1. CDR1 is LGHDT and CDR2 is YNNKEL in the germline V gene (reference sequence). There are 16 residues in the CDR3. V trimming: 6 bases; J trimming: 5 bases; junction bases outside the gene matches: 13. Here the CDR3 reads CASSSGSRGKYQPQHF. CDR3 nucleotide sequence: TGTGCCAGCAGTTCCGGGAGCAGGGGGAAATATCAGCCCCAGCATTTT.

This clonotype was detected ten times or more. The genes are TRBV4-2 and TRBJ2-1; 10 bases match TRBD2. With V trimmed by 0 bases and J by 7 bases, 9 bases remained unmatched. CDR1 and CDR2 (germline): LGHNA, YNFKEQ. The CDR3 runs to 17 residues. CDR3 in amino acids: CASSQEQRGGIGNEQFF. In DNA, the CDR3 is TGTGCCAGCAGCCAAGAACAGCGGGGGGGCATCGGAAATGAGCAGTTCTTC.

As to this clonotype: A much more abundant neighbour one base away suggests this may be a read error. This rearrangement joins TRBV7-9 to TRBJ2-1; no clear D gene. V shed 7 bases and J shed 8 bases, with 21 bases lying between them. This CDR3 is built from 15 residues. The V gene's germline CDR1 is SEHNR and CDR2 FQNEAQ (reference sequence). CDR3 nucleotides: TGTGCCAGCATCCCTAGGCAGTGGAACCACGATGAGCAGTTCTTC. It specifies CASIPRQWNHDEQFF.

The V gene is TRBV12-3 or TRBV12-4, the J gene TRBJ1-1; 7 bases are a match to TRBD1. With V trimmed by 3 bases and J by 3 bases, 13 bases remained unmatched. This CDR3 is built from 17 residues. CDR3 region: CASSFRWGGRGDTEAFF. The CDR3 region has the DNA TGTGCCAGCAGTTTCCGCTGGGGGGGCAGGGGGGACACTGAAGCTTTCTTT.

This clonotype has a count of ten or more. The CDR3 here is CASSYSTSGHSFSYEQYF. The DNA for the CDR3 is TGTGCCAGCAGTTACTCGACTAGCGGGCACTCGTTCTCCTACGAGCAGTACTTC. The chain is built from TRBV6-5 and TRBJ2-7, with 10 bases aligning to TRBD2. Germline CDR1 is MNHEY and CDR2 is SVGAGI. V lost 0 bases, J lost 0 bases, and 8 bases stayed unmatched. The CDR3 has 18 residues.

The V call is TRBV3-1, the J call TRBJ2-7; D not certain. The V end was cut by 0 bases, the J end by 1 base, with 4 bases between. CDR1 LGHDT and CDR2 YNNKEL come from the germline V gene (reference sequence). This CDR3 has 13 residues. CDR3 nucleotide sequence: TGTGCCAGCAGCCAAGAGGGATCCTACGAGCAGTACTTC. Protein: CASSQEGSYEQYF.

This clonotype came up many times. The rearrangement uses TRBV12-3 or TRBV12-4 and TRBJ2-2, with a possible D match to TRBD1 (6 bases). V was trimmed by 4 bases and J by 4 bases, leaving 10 bases between them. This CDR3 is built from 14 residues. The CDR3 loop is CASSSGQFTGELFF. In nucleotides, the CDR3 is TGTGCCAGCAGTTCCGGACAGTTCACCGGGGAGCTGTTTTTT.

This clonotype was picked up many times. The genes are TRBV7-9 and TRBJ1-6; D is possibly TRBD1 (6 bases). Per the germline V gene, CDR1 is SEHNR and CDR2 is FQNEAQ (reference sequence). The CDR3 totals 15 residues. V was cut by 5 bases and J by 7 bases, with 15 bases left in between. In DNA, the CDR3 is TGTGCCAGCAGCCCTGCTACAGGGACGAATTCACCCCTCCACTTT. Encoded protein: CASSPATGTNSPLHF. Combining the CDR3 with reference TRBV7-9 and TRBJ1-6 gives the whole variable domain DTGVSQNPRHKITKRGQNVTFRCDPISEHNRLYWYRQTLGQGPEFLTYFQNEAQLEKSRLLSDRFSAERPKGSFSTLEIQRTEQGDSAMYLCASSPATGTNSPLHFGNGTRLTVT.

This clonotype was recorded many times. V gene TRBV11-2 combines with J gene TRBJ2-3; a possible D gene is TRBD2 (6 bases). CDR3 size: 15 residues. Germline CDR1 is SGHAT and CDR2 is FQNNGV. Trimming took off 7 bases at V and 0 bases at J, with 14 bases between the two ends. CDR3 amino acids: CASTRLGLSTDTQYF. The DNA of the CDR3 is TGTGCCAGCACCCGACTAGGCCTAAGCACAGATACGCAGTATTTT.

Ten or more counts support this clonotype. The rearrangement links TRBV19 to TRBJ1-5; possible D gene TRBD1, 6 bases. V shed 7 bases and J shed 4 bases, with 8 bases lying between them. The CDR3 runs 12 residues. The germline CDR1 and CDR2 sequences are LNHDA and SQIVND (reference sequence). In DNA, the CDR3 is TGTGCCAGTAACAGGGATAATCAGCCCCAGCATTTT. This encodes CASNRDNQPQHF.

This clonotype was detected many times. The chain recombines TRBV14 with TRBJ2-2; maybe TRBD1 (6 bases). The CDR3 consists of 16 residues. V was pared by 5 bases and J by 3 bases, with 16 bases between. The germline gives CDR1 SGHDN, CDR2 FVKESK. The CDR3 protein is CASSFGTRADTGELFF. In nucleotides, the CDR3 is TGTGCCAGCAGCTTCGGGACACGGGCGGACACCGGGGAGCTGTTTTTT.

With regard to this clonotype: A much bigger clone sits one base away, suggesting this may be a read error. The V call is TRBV6-8, the J call TRBJ2-4, with 9 bases identical to TRBD1. This CDR3 has 15 amino acids. Germline V gene data show CDR1 as MNHGY and CDR2 as SAAAGT. CDR3 region: CTSSSSPGQGRVKYF. Here the CDR3 DNA reads TGTACCAGCAGTTCCTCTCCGGGACAGGGCCGGGTGAAGTACTTC.

This clonotype was picked up many times. This chain links TRBV2 with TRBJ2-6; D might be TRBD2 (6 bases). Germline V CDR1 and CDR2: SNHLY, FYNNEI. The CDR3 has 16 residues. In DNA, the CDR3 is TGTGGTGCTGGCTATGGCAGCGGGTCTGGGGCCAACGTCCTGACTTTC. The encoded protein is CGAGYGSGSGANVLTF.

This clonotype was recorded many times. V usage is TRBV6-1 and J usage is TRBJ1-4; 7 bases map to TRBD1. The CDR3 extends over 15 amino acids. Germline V CDR1 and CDR2: MNHNS, SASEGT. With V trimmed by 1 base and J by 6 bases, 5 bases remained unmatched. The CDR3 sequence: CASSEGQGGHEKLFF. The CDR3 nucleotides are TGTGCCAGCAGTGAAGGCCAGGGGGGTCATGAAAAACTGTTTTTT.

This clonotype was picked up many times. V gene TRBV7-2 combines with J gene TRBJ2-7; the match to TRBD2 covers 11 bases. The germline CDR1 and CDR2 sequences are SGHTA and FQGNSA. The CDR3 sequence is 15 residues long. The V gene end was trimmed by 5 bases and the J gene end by 3 bases; junction bases not matched to a gene: 6. The CDR3 region has the DNA TGTGCCAGCAGCATCACTAGCGGGAGTAGCTACGAGCAGTACTTC. Its translation is CASSITSGSSYEQYF.

The rearrangement links TRBV11-1 to TRBJ2-7, with D perhaps TRBD2 (5 bases). The CDR3 has 13 residues. The V end was cut by 3 bases, the J end by 6 bases, with 12 bases between. From germline, CDR1 is SGHAT and CDR2 FQDESV (reference sequence). CDR3 coding DNA: TGTGCCAGCAGCTTTGGGAGTAGAGGCGAGCAGTACTTC. Its translation: CASSFGSRGEQYF. Full variable domain (outside the CDR3, taken from reference TRBV11-1 and TRBJ2-7): EAEVAQSPRYKITEKSQAVAFWCDPISGHATLYWYRQILGQGPELLVQFQDESVVDDSQLPKDRFSAERLKGVDSTLKIQPAELGDSAMYLCASSFGSRGEQYFGPGTRLTVT.